A selection of T cell receptor beta chains follows, all from one sample in a study of PD-1 blockade in classical Hodgkin lymphoma. TCRdb keeps only in-frame clones here, not all; method: immunoSEQ multiplex PCR. The data contain 10,000 or so clones, roughly 80% of them singletons. The input for sequencing was CD4+ T cells from blood, taken before the fourth cycle of nivolumab. The receptors stem from a human donor with classical Hodgkin lymphoma. Each CDR3 is given with its conserved first and last residue. D genes are given only for firm matches. Clone size is shown for a subset of rows, as once, few, many or a class of expanded clone.

D	V	J	size	DNA	CDR3
NA	TRBV5-1	TRBJ2-1	NA	TGCGCCAGCAGCTCAGAGTACAATGAGCAGTTCTTC	CASSSEYNEQFF
TRBD2	TRBV29-1	TRBJ2-5	NA	TGCAGCGCCGTGACTAGCGGAGGGGAGACCCAGTACTTC	CSAVTSGGETQYF
TRBD2	TRBV4-2	TRBJ2-3	once	TGTGCCAGCAGCCAAAATCCCGGGACTAGCGGCACAGATACGCAGTATTTT	CASSQNPGTSGTDTQYF
NA	TRBV10-2	TRBJ2-3	NA	TGCGCTACCCTAGCGGGGCAGGGGGCGCGGGATACGCAGTATTTT	CATLAGQGARDTQYF
NA	TRBV19	TRBJ2-5	NA	TGTGCCAGTAGTATAGGGGGATTGGTAGCGGTGGAGACCCAGTACTTC	CASSIGGLVAVETQYF
NA	TRBV6-6	TRBJ1-3	once	TGTGCCAGCAGTGACTCCATAAACACCATATATTTT	CASSDSINTIYF
NA	TRBV25-1	TRBJ2-6	NA	TGTGCCAGCAGTGATACAGGGACTGGGGCCAACGTCCTGACTTTC	CASSDTGTGANVLTF
NA	TRBV5-1	TRBJ1-6	NA	TGCGCCAGCAGCTTGGGGGGGCTTAATTCACCCCTCCACTTT	CASSLGGLNSPLHF
TRBD2	TRBV5-5	TRBJ2-1	NA	TGTGCCAGCAGCTTTCAGGCGGGAGAGCTCAATGAGCAGTTCTTC	CASSFQAGELNEQFF
NA	TRBV2	TRBJ2-3	NA	TGTGCCAGCAGTGTAGGGATTCCCCCAGATACGCAGTATTTT	CASSVGIPPDTQYF
TRBD1	TRBV27	TRBJ1-4	NA	TGTGCCAGCAGACCCCAGACAGGGAACCCGGAAAAACTGTTTTTT	CASRPQTGNPEKLFF
NA	TRBV13	TRBJ1-2	few	TGTGCCAGCAGCTTATTACCCGGACTTGGCGACTATGGCTACACCTTC	CASSLLPGLGDYGYTF
TRBD1	TRBV19	TRBJ2-1	NA	TGTGCCAGTAGTATAGTGACAGGGACATACAATGAGCAGTTCTTC	CASSIVTGTYNEQFF
NA	TRBV2	TRBJ1-5	NA	TGTGCCAGCAGCTCAGCGAATAGCAATCAGCCCCAGCATTTT	CASSSANSNQPQHF
TRBD1	TRBV7-3	TRBJ2-7	NA	TGTGCCAGCAGCTCGGACAGGGGACCTAAAAGCGAGCAGTACTTC	CASSSDRGPKSEQYF
TRBD1	TRBV19	TRBJ1-5	NA	TGTGCCAGTAGTTCCGGGGGTCCCGGGACAGGGGGCTATCAGCCCCAGCATTTT	CASSSGGPGTGGYQPQHF
NA	TRBV6-1	TRBJ2-2	medium-sized	TGTGCCAGCAAAAGGACACAGAACACCGGGGAGCTGTTTTTT	CASKRTQNTGELFF
TRBD2	TRBV18	TRBJ2-7	NA	TGTGCCAGCGGGGGACTAGCGGGAGTTCACTACGAGCAGTACTTC	CASGGLAGVHYEQYF
TRBD1	TRBV19	TRBJ2-2	once	TGTGCCAGTAGATGGGGGACAGTGAACACCGGGGAGCTGTTTTTT	CASRWGTVNTGELFF
NA	TRBV7-9	TRBJ2-3	NA	TGTGCCAGCAGCTCGGACTTCACAGATACGCAGTATTTT	CASSSDFTDTQYF
NA	TRBV18	TRBJ2-2	NA	TGTGCCAGCTCACCACCGTCGCGCACCGGGGAGCTGTTTTTT	CASSPPSRTGELFF
NA	TRBV6-5	TRBJ1-1	few	TGTGCCAGCAGTTACTCGGGGACTACGGCTTTCTTT	CASSYSGTTAFF
TRBD2	TRBV6-1	TRBJ2-7	NA	TGTGCCAGCAGCCCCCGGGGGGTCTCCTACGAGCAGTACTTC	CASSPRGVSYEQYF
TRBD2	TRBV11-1	TRBJ2-1	NA	TGTGCCAGCAGCGAACTAGCGGGAGGGCTATCCTACAATGAGCAGTTCTTC	CASSELAGGLSYNEQFF
NA	TRBV2	TRBJ1-3	NA	TGTGCCAGCAGTGAAAACAGGGTCTCTGGAAACACCATATATTTT	CASSENRVSGNTIYF
TRBD1	TRBV7-9	TRBJ1-6	once	TGTGCCAGCAGCGCAGGGGGACAGGGGGTAAGGTCACCCCTCCACTTT	CASSAGGQGVRSPLHF
TRBD1	TRBV5-1	TRBJ2-5	NA	TGCGCCAGCAGCCCGACAGGGGTTATGGAGACCCAGTACTTC	CASSPTGVMETQYF
NA	TRBV5-4	TRBJ2-1	NA	TGTGCCAGCAGCATTGGGATTTTGGGTGATCCCCTGAGCAATGAGCAGTTCTTC	CASSIGILGDPLSNEQFF
NA	TRBV27	TRBJ1-2	NA	TGTGCCAGCAGTTCAACAGGGTTCTATGGCTACACCTTC	CASSSTGFYGYTF
NA	TRBV18	TRBJ1-1	NA	TGTGCCAGCTTGTCTAATGGGGACACTGAAGCTTTCTTT	CASLSNGDTEAFF
NA	TRBV6-1	TRBJ1-2	NA	TGTGCCAGCCCCCCTCTTGGGGGGGCGGGTGGCTACACCTTC	CASPPLGGAGGYTF
NA	TRBV5-1	TRBJ1-4	NA	TGCGCCAGCAGTTCGGAGGCTCAGCTTAATGAAAAACTGTTTTTT	CASSSEAQLNEKLFF
NA	TRBV14	TRBJ1-3	NA	TGTGCCAGCAGCTCCCGACGTATAGGAAACACCATATATTTT	CASSSRRIGNTIYF
TRBD1	TRBV28	TRBJ1-5	NA	TGTGCCAGCGGATTGACAGGGGGCCAGCCCCAGCATTTT	CASGLTGGQPQHF
TRBD1	TRBV11-1	TRBJ1-2	NA	TGTGCCAGCAGCTCCGGGACAGGGGGCCGAGGCTACACCTTC	CASSSGTGGRGYTF
TRBD1	TRBV28	TRBJ1-5	NA	TGTGCCAGCAGCCCAGGACAGGGTAGCAATCAGCCCCAGCATTTT	CASSPGQGSNQPQHF
TRBD2	TRBV5-1	TRBJ2-7	NA	TGCGCCAGCAGCGGTCTAGCGGGAGTTGGCGAGCAGTACTTC	CASSGLAGVGEQYF
TRBD1	TRBV6-6	TRBJ1-5	NA	TGTGCCAGCAGTTACTCGAAGACAGGGGTCAATCAGCCCCAGCATTTT	CASSYSKTGVNQPQHF
NA	TRBV6-5	TRBJ1-1	NA	TGTGCCAGCAGTTACTATGAGGGCGGGGACACTGAAGCTTTCTTT	CASSYYEGGDTEAFF
NA	TRBV28	TRBJ2-5	NA	TGTGCCAGCAGGGACGGGGGGCCAGTAGAGACCCAGTACTTC	CASRDGGPVETQYF
TRBD1	TRBV6-5	TRBJ1-2	NA	TGTGCCAGCAGTACTCGGACAGGTCGCTATGGCTACACCTTC	CASSTRTGRYGYTF